The following is a T cell receptor beta chain sequence with its context. TCRdb's copy holds only in-frame clones and misses some; the assay was immunoSEQ multiplex PCR. The table lists some 190,000 clones, roughly nine tenths of them singletons, with 6.9% in the top ten. This entry is derived from a study of T cell responses to AZD1222 COVID-19 vaccine. J gave up 1 base and V 3 bases, and 4 bases lay outside the gene matches. Germline-derived CDR1 and CDR2 are KGHDR and SFDVKD. CDR3 length equals 16 residues. The receptor's source is an adult in good health. This chain links TRBV24-1 with TRBJ2-2; 7 bases are a match to TRBD2. The source material was peripheral blood, sampled on day 0 of AZD1222 vaccination. The CDR3 DNA reads as TGTGCCACCAGTGATCCCGTAGCGGGGAACACCGGGGAGCTGTTTTTT. Amino acids: CATSDPVAGNTGELFF.